The 11 T cell receptor beta chains below were found in one sample sequenced in a study of blood T cell repertoires in COVID-19. Generated by immunoSEQ multiplex PCR, the TCRdb table keeps only in-frame clones and is missing some. The sample has more than 140,000 clones, around 86% seen once; the top ten hold roughly 1.6%. Sequenced sample: peripheral blood. The receptors were sampled from a human donor in a cohort sampled during active COVID-19.

This clone appeared a single time. The chain combines TRBV2 with TRBJ1-5; the D is unclear. Germline CDR1 is SNHLY and CDR2 is FYNNEI. The CDR3 consists of 14 residues. Trimming pared 1 base from V and 6 bases from J, leaving 10 bases between. The CDR3 is CASSEGSSGQPQHF. For the CDR3, the DNA is TGTGCCAGCAGTGAAGGCAGTAGCGGTCAGCCCCAGCATTTT.

The rearrangement links TRBV6-5 to TRBJ2-1, with TRBD2 identical over 12 bases. Germline trimming cut 6 bases from V and 2 bases from J; bases unmatched to any gene: 2. The CDR3 is 15 residues long. Germline CDR1 is MNHEY and CDR2 is SVGAGI. This CDR3 reads CASSLAGGPYNEQFF. DNA of the CDR3: TGTGCCAGCAGCCTAGCGGGAGGGCCCTACAATGAGCAGTTCTTC.

The rearrangement uses TRBV6-1 and TRBJ2-1, with TRBD2 identical over 12 bases. Germline V CDR1 and CDR2: MNHNS, SASEGT. The CDR3 contains 16 residues. With 1 base clipped from V and 7 bases from J, the junction kept 5 bases outside the gene matches. For the CDR3, the DNA is TGTGCCAGCAGTGAAGTGCGGCTAGCGGGAGGGAATGAGCAGTTCTTC. Its translation: CASSEVRLAGGNEQFF.

The chain carries TRBV7-2 and TRBJ2-5, with 8 bases that match TRBD1. Per germline, CDR1 SGHTA and CDR2 FQGNSA. V lost 5 bases to trimming and J lost 5 bases; unmatched junction nucleotides: 13. CDR3 size: 16 residues. CDR3 DNA sequence: TGTGCCAGCAGCGAAGCCAGGACAGGGTCCTCGGAGACCCAGTACTTC. Amino acids: CASSEARTGSSETQYF.

This clone was detected only a few times. The rearrangement joins TRBV5-4 to TRBJ2-3; D ambiguous. The V end lost 3 bases, the J end lost 0 bases, and 11 bases lay between the germline ends. Per the germline V gene, CDR1 is SGHNT and CDR2 is YYREEE (reference sequence). CDR3 size: 15 residues. The CDR3 protein is CASSSGGSSTDTQYF. Written as DNA, the CDR3 is TGTGCCAGCAGCTCGGGTGGCTCTAGCACAGATACGCAGTATTTT.

The gene calls are TRBV12-1 and TRBJ2-5; TRBD2 is taken as the D call from the table, unchecked against the DNA. TRBV12-1 is a pseudogene. CDR3 size: 17 residues. This chain's CDR3 is CASTTQASGIVGETQYF. CDR3 sequence (DNA): TGTGCCAGCACAACGCAGGCTAGCGGGATAGTCGGGGAGACCCAGTACTTC.

V gene TRBV19 combines with J gene TRBJ1-2; D remains unclear. The CDR3 runs to 12 residues. With 10 bases removed from V and 7 bases from J, the gap between germline ends came to 16 bases. CDR1 and CDR2 from the germline V gene are LNHDA and SQIVND (reference sequence). CDR3 region: CATPRESGGYTF. The CDR3 bases are TGTGCCACCCCCCGGGAGAGCGGTGGCTACACCTTC. The full variable domain, in which reference TRBV19 and TRBJ1-2 provide the parts outside the CDR3, is DGGITQSPKYLFRKEGQNVTLSCEQNLNHDAMYWYRQDPGQGLRLIYYSQIVNDFQKGDIAEGYSVSREKKESFPLTVTSAQKNPTAFYLCATPRESGGYTFGSGTRLTVV.

V and J are TRBV5-8 and TRBJ1-1; D not certain. Trimming took off 2 bases at V and 5 bases at J, with 10 bases between the two ends. The CDR3 consists of 13 residues. Germline-derived CDR1 and CDR2 are SGHTS and YDEGEE. CDR3 in DNA: TGTGCCAGCAGCTTTGTTAGGAGGACTGAAGCTTTCTTT. Its translation is CASSFVRRTEAFF.

J is TRBJ2-5 and V is TRBV30, with D maybe TRBD2 (6 bases). V was pared by 3 bases and J by 7 bases, with 18 bases between. From germline, CDR1 is GTSNPN and CDR2 SVGIG (reference sequence). This CDR3 spans 14 amino acids. The chain's CDR3 is CAWRWASERGTQYF. CDR3 nucleotides: TGTGCCTGGAGGTGGGCTAGCGAGAGAGGGACCCAGTACTTC. Complete variable domain (other parts from reference TRBV30 and TRBJ2-5): SQTIHQWPATLVQPVGSPLSLECTVEGTSNPNLYWYRQAAGRGLQLLFYSVGIGQISSEVPQNLSASRPQDRQFILSSKKLLLSDSGFYLCAWRWASERGTQYFGPGTRLLVL.

The CDR3 reads CASREPNGQGHTEAFF. The CDR3 region has the DNA TGTGCCAGCAGGGAACCGAACGGACAGGGGCACACTGAAGCTTTCTTT. This chain uses TRBV6-1 with TRBJ1-1, with 9 bases aligning to TRBD1. Trimming took 6 bases from V and 3 from J; bases not matched to a gene: 11. Germline values: CDR1 MNHNS, CDR2 SASEGT. The CDR3 extends over 16 amino acids.

This chain links TRBV18 with TRBJ1-1; the D gene is possibly TRBD1 (6 bases). The V gene's germline CDR1 is KGHSH and CDR2 LQKENI. This CDR3 is built from 12 residues. Deletions cut 5 bases from V and 8 bases from J, with 12 bases between. CDR3 nucleotide sequence: TGTGCCAGCTCAGGAACCGGGACAGAAGCTTTCTTT. Translation gives CASSGTGTEAFF. The full variable domain, rest sourced from reference TRBV18 and TRBJ1-1, is NAGVMQNPRHLVRRRGQEARLRCSPMKGHSHVYWYRQLPEEGLKFMVYLQKENIIDESGMPKERFSAEFPKEGPSILRIQQVVRGDSAAYFCASSGTGTEAFFGQGTRLTVV.